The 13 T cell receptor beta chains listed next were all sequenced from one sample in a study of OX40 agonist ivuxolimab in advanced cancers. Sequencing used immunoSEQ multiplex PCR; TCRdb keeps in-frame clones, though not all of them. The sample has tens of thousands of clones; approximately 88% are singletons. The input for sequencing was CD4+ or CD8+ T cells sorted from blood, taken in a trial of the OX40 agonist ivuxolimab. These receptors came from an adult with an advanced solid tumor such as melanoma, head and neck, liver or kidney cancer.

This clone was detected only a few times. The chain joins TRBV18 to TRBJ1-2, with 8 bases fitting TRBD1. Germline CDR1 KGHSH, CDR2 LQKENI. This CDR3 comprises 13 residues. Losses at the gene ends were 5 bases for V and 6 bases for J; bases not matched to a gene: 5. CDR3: CASSAGGEDGYTF. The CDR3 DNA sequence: TGTGCCAGCTCAGCAGGGGGCGAGGATGGCTACACCTTC.

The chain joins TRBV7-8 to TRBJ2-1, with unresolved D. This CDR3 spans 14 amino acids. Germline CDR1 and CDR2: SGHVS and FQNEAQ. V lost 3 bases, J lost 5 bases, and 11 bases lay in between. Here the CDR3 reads CASSFGPINNEQFF. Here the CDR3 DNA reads TGTGCCAGCAGCTTTGGCCCAATCAACAATGAGCAGTTCTTC.

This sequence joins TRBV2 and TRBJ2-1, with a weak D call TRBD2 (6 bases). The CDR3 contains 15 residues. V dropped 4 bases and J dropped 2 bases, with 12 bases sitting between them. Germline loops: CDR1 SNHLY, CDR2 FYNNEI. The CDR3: CASSGRRLAYNEQFF. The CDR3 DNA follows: TGTGCCAGCAGTGGCCGAAGACTAGCCTACAATGAGCAGTTCTTC.

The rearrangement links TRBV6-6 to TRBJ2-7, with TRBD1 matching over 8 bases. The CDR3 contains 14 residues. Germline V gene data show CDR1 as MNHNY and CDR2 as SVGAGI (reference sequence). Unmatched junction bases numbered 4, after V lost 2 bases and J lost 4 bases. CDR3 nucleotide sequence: TGTGCCAGCAGTTACCGAACAGGGGGGTACGAGCAGTACTTC. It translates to CASSYRTGGYEQYF.

The CDR3 nucleotides are TGTGCCAGCTCACCGGGTGCAACTAATGAAAAACTGTTTTTT. This sequence encodes CASSPGATNEKLFF. The chain uses TRBV18 and TRBJ1-4; D uncertain. Between the trimmed V and J ends, which lost 3 bases and 0 bases, there was a span of 5 bases. Germline loops: CDR1 KGHSH, CDR2 LQKENI. The CDR3 covers 14 residues.

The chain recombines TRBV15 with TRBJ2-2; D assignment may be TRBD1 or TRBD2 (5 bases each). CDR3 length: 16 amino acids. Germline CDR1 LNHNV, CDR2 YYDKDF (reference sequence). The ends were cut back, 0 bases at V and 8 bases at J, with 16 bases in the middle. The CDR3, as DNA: TGTGCCACCAGCAGAGATTGGCCGGGACCCTCGGGGGAGCTGTTTTTT. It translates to CATSRDWPGPSGELFF.

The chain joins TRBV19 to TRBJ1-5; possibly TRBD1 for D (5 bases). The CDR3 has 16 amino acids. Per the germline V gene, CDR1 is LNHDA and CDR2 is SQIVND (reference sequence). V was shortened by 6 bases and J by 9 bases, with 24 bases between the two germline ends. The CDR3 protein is CASSPPPTETWRPQHF. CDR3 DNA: TGTGCCAGTAGCCCTCCGCCGACAGAAACGTGGCGGCCCCAGCATTTT. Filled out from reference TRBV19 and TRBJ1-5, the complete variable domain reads DGGITQSPKYLFRKEGQNVTLSCEQNLNHDAMYWYRQDPGQGLRLIYYSQIVNDFQKGDIAEGYSVSREKKESFPLTVTSAQKNPTAFYLCASSPPPTETWRPQHFGDGTRLSIL.

For the CDR3, the DNA is TGCGCCAGCAGCTTGGCTCCGGCCGGGGGCCAAGAGACCCAGTACTTC. It codes for CASSLAPAGGQETQYF. The rearrangement joins TRBV5-1 to TRBJ2-5, with a tentative D call TRBD2 (6 bases). This CDR3 region has 16 residues. The ends were cut back, 0 bases at V and 1 base at J, with 13 bases in the middle. Germline loops: CDR1 SGHRS, CDR2 YFSETQ.

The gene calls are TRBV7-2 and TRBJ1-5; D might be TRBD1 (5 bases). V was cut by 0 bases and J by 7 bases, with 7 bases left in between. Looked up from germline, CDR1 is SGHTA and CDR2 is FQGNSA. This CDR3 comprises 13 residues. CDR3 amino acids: CASSLARGQPQHF. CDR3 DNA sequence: TGTGCCAGCAGCTTAGCGAGGGGACAGCCCCAGCATTTT. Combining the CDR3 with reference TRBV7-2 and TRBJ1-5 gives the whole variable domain GAGVSQSPSNKVTEKGKDVELRCDPISGHTALYWYRQSLGQGLEFLIYFQGNSAPDKSGLPSDRFSAERTGGSVSTLTIQRTQQEDSAVYLCASSLARGQPQHFGDGTRLSIL.

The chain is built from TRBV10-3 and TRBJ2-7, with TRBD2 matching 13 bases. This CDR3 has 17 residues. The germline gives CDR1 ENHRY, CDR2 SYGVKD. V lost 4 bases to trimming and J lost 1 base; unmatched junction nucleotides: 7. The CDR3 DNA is TGTGCCATCAGTGGCCAGGGGGGACTAGCGGGGTCCTACGAGCAGTACTTC. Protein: CAISGQGGLAGSYEQYF.

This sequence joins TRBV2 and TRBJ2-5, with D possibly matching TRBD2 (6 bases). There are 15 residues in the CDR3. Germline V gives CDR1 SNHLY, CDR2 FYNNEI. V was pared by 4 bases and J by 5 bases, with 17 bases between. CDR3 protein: CASSARTTLTETQYF. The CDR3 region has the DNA TGTGCCAGCAGTGCGAGGACTACCCTAACGGAGACCCAGTACTTC.

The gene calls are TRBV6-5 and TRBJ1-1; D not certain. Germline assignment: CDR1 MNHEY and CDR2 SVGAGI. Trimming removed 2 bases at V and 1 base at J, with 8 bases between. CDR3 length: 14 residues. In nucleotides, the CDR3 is TGTGCCAGCAGTTACGAGGCCCCGAACACTGAAGCTTTCTTT. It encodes CASSYEAPNTEAFF.

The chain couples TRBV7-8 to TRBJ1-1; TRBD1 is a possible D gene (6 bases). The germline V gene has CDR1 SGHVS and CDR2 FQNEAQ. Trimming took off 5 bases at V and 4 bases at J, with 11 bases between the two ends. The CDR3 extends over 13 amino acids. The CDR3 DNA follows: TGTGCCAGCAGCGCACAGGGAATCACTGAAGCTTTCTTT. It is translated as CASSAQGITEAFF.